The 3 T cell receptor beta chains reported below all come from one sample, sequenced in a study of T cells in localized non-small cell lung cancer. Repertoires were generated with immunoSEQ multiplex PCR, while TCRdb's copy carries only in-frame clones and drops some. This table has about 34,000 clones, roughly 75% appearing once. The input for sequencing was peripheral blood, taken before any cancer treatment. The receptors shown here come from a male donor at least 60 years old with stage II squamous cell lung carcinoma.

The V and J genes are TRBV18 and TRBJ2-7; a weak D match, TRBD1 (5 bases). The CDR3 runs to 13 residues. Trimming removed 4 bases from V and 3 bases from J, with 10 bases in between. Germline V gene data show CDR1 as KGHSH and CDR2 as LQKENI. CDR3 nucleotide sequence: TGTGCCAGCTCACAAGGCCAGGGCTACGAGCAGTACTTC. It translates to CASSQGQGYEQYF.

In its sample, this clone was seen once. The V and J genes are TRBV9 and TRBJ2-3; 14 bases match TRBD2. Trimming at V came to 3 bases and at J to 4 bases, leaving 4 bases not matched to a gene. The CDR3 extends over 16 amino acids. Germline CDR1 SGDLS, CDR2 YYNGEE. CDR3: CASSARLAGGPDTQYF. The DNA for the CDR3 is TGTGCCAGCAGCGCCAGACTAGCGGGAGGGCCAGATACGCAGTATTTT.

V and J are TRBV2 and TRBJ2-2; 7 nucleotides match TRBD2. V dropped 8 bases and J dropped 6; count of bases not matched to a gene: 9. Germline V lookup: CDR1 SNHLY, CDR2 FYNNEI. The CDR3 extends over 14 amino acids. The CDR3 DNA sequence: TGTGCCAGCCAGGAGCGGAGCGGGGCCGGGGAGCTGTTTTTT. Protein: CASQERSGAGELFF.